This T cell receptor (beta chain) was captured in a study of shared clonotypes between healthy human individuals. General study points: Sample collection involved blood only; tissue repertoires are likely different. The diversity represented, both genetic and in exposure history, was limited by few donors.

As for this clone: Its matching antigen is unknown.

Trimming stripped 0 bases from V and 0 bases from J, with 8 bases between. Germline V lookup: CDR1 MGHRA, CDR2 YSYEKL. This CDR3 contains 15 residues. TCRdb's table, derived via immunoSEQ multiplex PCR, lists solely in-frame clones and lacks some. This table holds millions of clones, around nine tenths found once. J is TRBJ1-2 and V is TRBV4-1, with D maybe TRBD1 (5 bases). This TCR derives from a man younger than 35 in good health. What was sequenced was naive CD4+ T cells sorted from blood. Subset of the sample: CD45RA+ positively selected. CDR3 amino acids: CASSQEDIANYGYTF. CDR3 sequence (DNA): TGCGCCAGCAGCCAAGAGGACATAGCTAACTATGGCTACACCTTC.